This T cell receptor beta chain was sequenced for a study of T cells in Graves' hyperthyroidism and ophthalmopathy. Trimming stripped 0 bases from V and 0 bases from J, with 10 bases between. CDR3 size: 15 residues. CDR1 is SGHKS and CDR2 is YYEKEE in the germline V gene (reference sequence). The source material, RNA transcripts, was used to amplify TCR beta CDR3 regions. Initially, a first-round RT-PCR of the TCR CDR3 employed the HTBI primer set. TCRdb fed the multiplex PCR reads into MiXCR, producing one record per CDR3 protein. The data show approximately 690,000 distinct CDR3 sequences, around 21% seen once. Duration under 3 months, a NOSPECS grade of at least 4, and a Clinical Activity Score of at least 3 characterized the ophthalmopathy patients. Isolation of PBMCs was performed on around 9.8 ml fresh peripheral blood. This clonotype showed up many times.

The gene calls are TRBV5-5 and TRBJ2-7; TRBD2 is a possible D gene (5 bases). This TCR was recovered from a man younger than 40 with Graves' ophthalmopathy. Sequenced sample: blood. The CDR3, as DNA: TGTGCCAGCAGCTTGGGGGGAGTTAGCTCCTACGAGCAGTACTTC. Protein product: CASSLGGVSSYEQYF.